The 29 T cell receptor beta chains in this list originate from one sample, sequenced in a study of cytomegalovirus exposure and HLA in healthy donors. PCR involved 60 Vbeta and 13 Jbeta primers. Method: immunoSEQ multiplex PCR; TCRdb's copy keeps in-frame clones and lacks some. The sample yields over 150,000 clones, approximately 80% seen once. The specimen sequenced was PBMCs. The receptors come from a young man in good health and CMV-seronegative.

This clone has a single count. The chain joins TRBV5-1 to TRBJ2-3; a possible D gene is TRBD1 (6 bases). The V and J ends lost 2 bases and 7 bases respectively, with 20 bases between them. The germline CDR1 and CDR2 sequences are SGHRS and YFSETQ. CDR3 length equals 16 residues. The CDR3 DNA sequence: TGCGCCAGCAGCTTTTTGAAAAGCGTACAGGGATATACGCAGTATTTT. This sequence encodes CASSFLKSVQGYTQYF.

This CDR3 reads CASSYDGGDSYEQYF. The CDR3, as DNA: TGCGCCAGCAGCTACGATGGGGGGGACTCCTACGAGCAGTACTTC. V and J are TRBV4-1 and TRBJ2-7; 7 nucleotides align to TRBD2. The trim removed 5 bases at V and 0 bases at J, leaving 7 bases unmatched. From germline, CDR1 is MGHRA and CDR2 YSYEKL. This CDR3 contains 15 residues.

The gene calls are TRBV5-1 and TRBJ2-7; weak D call: TRBD2 (6 bases). The germline CDR1 and CDR2 sequences are SGHRS and YFSETQ. V was clipped by 0 bases and J by 0 bases, with 19 bases between them. The CDR3 covers 18 residues. The CDR3 loop is CASSLGWEVGRHSYEQYF. DNA for the CDR3: TGCGCCAGCAGCTTGGGGTGGGAGGTAGGCCGACACTCCTACGAGCAGTACTTC.

This clone was recorded a few times. V gene TRBV6-1 combines with J gene TRBJ2-3; TRBD1 aligns across 9 bases. CDR3 size: 16 residues. Trimming took 1 base from V and 2 from J; bases not matched to a gene: 4. Germline loops: CDR1 MNHNS, CDR2 SASEGT. CDR3 sequence: CASSEGGTGLTDTQYF. CDR3 DNA: TGTGCCAGCAGTGAAGGTGGGACAGGGCTCACAGATACGCAGTATTTT.

The V and J genes are TRBV27 and TRBJ2-7, with 11 bases identical to TRBD1. Per germline, CDR1 MNHEY and CDR2 SMNVEV (reference sequence). CDR3 size: 18 residues. Trimming at V came to 2 bases and at J to 6 bases, leaving 15 bases not matched to a gene. The CDR3 loop is CASSLILRTGGVVREQYF. CDR3 bases: TGTGCCAGCAGTTTAATTTTACGGACAGGGGGCGTAGTACGCGAGCAGTACTTC.

The rearrangement uses TRBV7-8 and TRBJ1-1; no firm D call. The CDR3 spans 16 residues. Between the trimmed V and J ends, which lost 5 bases and 0 bases, there was a span of 16 bases. In germline, CDR1 is SGHVS, CDR2 FQNEAQ. The CDR3 spells CASSPPDGLMNTEAFF. The CDR3 coding sequence is TGTGCCAGCAGCCCACCCGACGGACTCATGAACACTGAAGCTTTCTTT.

V and J are TRBV11-3 and TRBJ2-7; TRBD2 matches at 8 bases. This CDR3 is built from 15 residues. Germline trimming cut 3 bases from V and 3 bases from J; bases unmatched to any gene: 7. Germline loops: CDR1 SGHNT, CDR2 YENEEA. DNA for the CDR3: TGTGCCAGCAGCTTTATCACTAGCGGCATCTACGAGCAGTACTTC. Its translation is CASSFITSGIYEQYF.

The gene calls are TRBV15 and TRBJ2-5, with 10 bases identical to TRBD2. With V trimmed by 1 base and J by 1 base, 0 bases remained unmatched. CDR1 and CDR2 from the germline V gene are LNHNV and YYDKDF (reference sequence). The CDR3 is made up of 15 amino acids. DNA of the CDR3: TGTGCCACCAGCAGAGGGACTAGCGGCCAAGAGACCCAGTACTTC. Translating gives CATSRGTSGQETQYF.

The chain is built from TRBV28 and TRBJ1-1; possibly TRBD1 for D (6 bases). The germline CDR1 and CDR2 sequences are MDHEN and SYDVKM. This CDR3 is 16 amino acids long. V was cut by 8 bases and J by 12 bases, with 31 bases left in between. The CDR3 DNA reads TGTGCCAGCTCGGGGACAATTAGCGGGGGGGCCACTGCTACTTTCTTT. Translating it yields CASSGTISGGATATFF.

This clone was recorded once. The V gene is TRBV7-9, the J gene TRBJ1-1, with a weak D call TRBD1 (6 bases). V was shortened by 4 bases and J by 5 bases, with 20 bases between the two germline ends. The CDR3 spans 16 residues. Germline-derived CDR1 and CDR2 are SEHNR and FQNEAQ (reference sequence). The CDR3 DNA is TGTGCCAGCAGCTCGATACAGGGTTGGTGGGGAACTGAAGCTTTCTTT. This encodes CASSSIQGWWGTEAFF.

The chain links TRBV7-9 to TRBJ2-7, with D perhaps matching TRBD2 (5 bases). This CDR3 contains 14 residues. The V end was cut by 1 base, the J end by 5 bases, with 12 bases between. Germline-derived CDR1 and CDR2 are SEHNR and FQNEAQ (reference sequence). Written as DNA, the CDR3 is TGTGCCAGCAGCTTAGAAGGGAAGGGAGACGAGCAGTACTTC. It specifies CASSLEGKGDEQYF.

V usage is TRBV28 and J usage is TRBJ2-7; D is ambiguous. Trimming left V 6 bases short and J 2 bases short, with 17 bases between. The CDR3 totals 15 residues. In germline, CDR1 is MDHEN, CDR2 SYDVKM. The CDR3 DNA sequence: TGTGCCAGCAGCTCCCCCGACTCTTCCACCTACGAGCAGTACTTC. This sequence encodes CASSSPDSSTYEQYF.

The CDR3 spells CASSVDWGGTSQLNEQFF. For the CDR3, the DNA is TGTGCCAGCAGCGTCGACTGGGGGGGGACTAGCCAACTGAATGAGCAGTTCTTC. The chain has TRBV9 and TRBJ2-1, with 9 positions matching TRBD2. The junction had 16 bases not matched to a gene; V was cut back by 2 bases and J by 7 bases. Germline lookup yields CDR1 SGDLS and CDR2 YYNGEE. The CDR3 is 18 amino acids.

This chain connects TRBV12-5 to TRBJ1-1, with D perhaps matching TRBD1 (6 bases). CDR1 is LGHNT and CDR2 is FRNRAP in the germline V gene. The CDR3 spans 17 residues. V was cut by 2 bases and J by 0 bases, with 16 bases left in between. The DNA of the CDR3 is TGTGCTAGTGGTTTGTCCCCGACAGGAACCATGAACACTGAAGCTTTCTTT. This encodes CASGLSPTGTMNTEAFF.

This chain uses TRBV12-5 with TRBJ2-5, with 7 positions matching TRBD1. Trimming cost V 7 bases and J 1 base; bases outside gene matches: 3. The CDR3 spans 13 residues. CDR1 and CDR2 (germline): LGHNT, FRNRAP. CDR3 amino acids: CASDRQGQETQYF. As DNA, the CDR3 is TGTGCTAGTGACCGACAGGGCCAAGAGACCCAGTACTTC.

The CDR3 spells CASSPKPGLAGGSGELFF. The CDR3 DNA reads TGTGCCAGCAGCCCCAAACCGGGACTAGCGGGAGGATCCGGGGAGCTGTTTTTT. The V call is TRBV7-9, the J call TRBJ2-2; 15 bases are a match to TRBD2. The CDR3 extends over 18 amino acids. Trimming at V came to 5 bases and at J to 6 bases, leaving 10 bases not matched to a gene. CDR1 and CDR2 (germline): SEHNR, FQNEAQ (reference sequence).

The chain has TRBV28 and TRBJ1-2, with TRBD1 as a possible D gene (6 bases). V was trimmed by 5 bases and J by 8 bases, leaving 18 bases between them. CDR1 and CDR2 from the germline V gene are MDHEN and SYDVKM. This CDR3 region has 14 residues. As DNA, the CDR3 is TGTGCCAGCAGTCCGGGCGGGGGGCAGATCGGCTACACCTTC. Its protein product is CASSPGGGQIGYTF.

The V gene is TRBV19, the J gene TRBJ2-5; 8 bases are shared with TRBD2. The CDR3 is 17 residues long. V shed 1 base, J shed 5 bases, and the junction held 12 bases outside the gene matches. The V gene's germline CDR1 is LNHDA and CDR2 SQIVND (reference sequence). For the CDR3, the DNA is TGTGCCAGTAGTATAGGTATAGGGGCGGGGGGCCGGGAGACCCAGTACTTC. Amino acids: CASSIGIGAGGRETQYF.

V and J are TRBV5-1 and TRBJ2-3; 12 nucleotides line up with TRBD1. V lost 5 bases, J lost 7 bases, and 8 bases stayed unmatched. CDR1 is SGHRS and CDR2 is YFSETQ in the germline V gene. This CDR3 contains 15 residues. In DNA, the CDR3 is TGCGCCAGCAGAGCCGGGACAGGGGGCGCATATACGCAGTATTTT. Translating gives CASRAGTGGAYTQYF.

This rearrangement joins TRBV6-5 to TRBJ1-1, with no clear D. Trimming removed 0 bases at V and 6 bases at J, with 11 bases between. The germline V gene encodes CDR1 MNHEY and CDR2 SVGAGI. There are 14 residues in the CDR3. Here the CDR3 reads CASSYSIIDSEAFF. The CDR3 bases are TGTGCCAGCAGTTACTCGATAATTGACTCTGAAGCTTTCTTT.

This clone was observed a single time. The V call is TRBV19, the J call TRBJ1-1; D is ambiguous. Germline V CDR1 and CDR2: LNHDA, SQIVND (reference sequence). The CDR3 loop spans 14 amino acids. Trimming cost V 3 bases and J 5 bases, with 13 bases left between them. Here the CDR3 DNA reads TGTGCCAGTAGTATTAGTGGATGGAGAACTGAAGCTTTCTTT. Its translation is CASSISGWRTEAFF.

This clone was seen once. The genes are TRBV30 and TRBJ2-6; D may be TRBD2 (5 bases). V gave up 7 bases and J gave up 0 bases, with 7 bases separating them. The CDR3 contains 13 residues. Germline assignment: CDR1 GTSNPN and CDR2 SVGIG (reference sequence). The CDR3 sequence: CALASSGANVLTF. The CDR3 DNA reads TGTGCCTTAGCGAGCTCTGGGGCCAACGTCCTGACTTTC.

The count of this clone is one. CDR3 residues: CASSTLDRGGNEKLFF. CDR3 sequence (DNA): TGTGCCAGCAGCACCTTGGACAGGGGCGGAAATGAAAAACTGTTTTTT. This rearrangement joins TRBV7-9 to TRBJ1-4; the match to TRBD1 covers 9 bases. There are 16 residues in the CDR3. Unmatched junction bases numbered 9, after V lost 5 bases and J lost 5 bases. Germline CDR1 is SEHNR and CDR2 is FQNEAQ (reference sequence).

In its sample, this clone was seen once. This CDR3 reads CASSQSIQGEGGYTF. DNA for the CDR3: TGCGCCAGCAGCCAATCTATACAGGGGGAGGGTGGCTACACCTTC. The rearrangement joins TRBV4-1 to TRBJ1-2, with TRBD1 identical over 8 bases. Germline V gene lookup returns CDR1 MGHRA and CDR2 YSYEKL. The CDR3 runs to 15 residues. V trimming: 2 bases; J trimming: 7 bases; junction bases outside the gene matches: 9.

The chain uses TRBV5-1 and TRBJ2-1; 9 bases map to TRBD2. V shed 2 bases, J shed 4 bases, and the junction held 7 bases outside the gene matches. The CDR3 loop spans 16 amino acids. The germline gives CDR1 SGHRS, CDR2 YFSETQ. CDR3 nucleotides: TGCGCCAGCAGCTTTAGCGGGGGATTCCTATACAATGAGCAGTTCTTC. It is translated as CASSFSGGFLYNEQFF.

The chain employs TRBV28 and TRBJ2-7; a weak D match, TRBD2 (6 bases). Germline CDR1 reads MDHEN; CDR2 reads SYDVKM. CDR3 size: 13 residues. CDR3 DNA: TGTGCTGCTTTGGGGGGAAGAAACTACGAGCAGTACTTC. Amino acids: CAALGGRNYEQYF.

Turning to this clone: Germline and junction disagree at one end, which may indicate a read error. CDR3 nucleotide sequence: TGTGCTAGCAGCCCGGCCGGCAGGGGTCTCTACGAGCAGTACTTC. Its translation: CASSPAGRGLYEQYF. This chain connects TRBV7-7 to TRBJ2-7; the D gene is possibly TRBD1 (6 bases). Germline values: CDR1 SSHAT, CDR2 FNYEAQ (reference sequence). This CDR3 has 15 residues.

V usage is TRBV5-4 and J usage is TRBJ2-1, with 7 positions matching TRBD2. This CDR3 has 15 amino acids. Germline CDR1 SGHNT, CDR2 YYREEE (reference sequence). J gave up 3 bases and V 3 bases, and 6 bases lay outside the gene matches. CDR3 nucleotides: TGTGCCAGCAGCTCGCGACGCGGGGGCTACAATGAGCAGTTCTTC. Amino acids: CASSSRRGGYNEQFF.

CDR3 in amino acids: CASSPRTGRSGANVLTF. In DNA form, the CDR3 reads TGCGCCAGCAGCCCAAGGACAGGTCGCTCTGGGGCCAACGTCCTGACTTTC. This chain links TRBV5-1 with TRBJ2-6; TRBD1 agrees at 7 bases. The CDR3 is 17 amino acids. CDR1 is SGHRS, CDR2 YFSETQ, per germline. Germline trimming cut 4 bases from V and 0 bases from J; bases unmatched to any gene: 7.